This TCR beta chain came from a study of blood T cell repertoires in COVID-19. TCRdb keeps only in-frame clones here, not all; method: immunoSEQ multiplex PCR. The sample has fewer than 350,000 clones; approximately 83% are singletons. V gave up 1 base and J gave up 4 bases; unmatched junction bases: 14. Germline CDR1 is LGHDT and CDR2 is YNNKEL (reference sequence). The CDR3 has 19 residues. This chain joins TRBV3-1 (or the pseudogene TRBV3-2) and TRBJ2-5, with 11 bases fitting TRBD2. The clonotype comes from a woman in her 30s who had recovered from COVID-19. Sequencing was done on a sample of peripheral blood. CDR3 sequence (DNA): TGTGCCAGCAGCCAAGGGGTAGCGGGAGGGCCTTTACGAGGAGAGACCCAGTACTTC. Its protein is CASSQGVAGGPLRGETQYF.